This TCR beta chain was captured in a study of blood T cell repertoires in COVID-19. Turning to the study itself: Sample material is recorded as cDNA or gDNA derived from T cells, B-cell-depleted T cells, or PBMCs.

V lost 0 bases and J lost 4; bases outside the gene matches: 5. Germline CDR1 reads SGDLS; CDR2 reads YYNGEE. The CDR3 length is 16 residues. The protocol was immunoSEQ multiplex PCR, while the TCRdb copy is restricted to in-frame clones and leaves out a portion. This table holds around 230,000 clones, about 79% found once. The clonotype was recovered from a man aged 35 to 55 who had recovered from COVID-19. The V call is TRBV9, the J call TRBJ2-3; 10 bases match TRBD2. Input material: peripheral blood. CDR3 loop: CASSVEAGGPADTQYF. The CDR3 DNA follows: TGTGCCAGCAGCGTAGAAGCGGGAGGGCCCGCAGATACGCAGTATTTT.